These 2 T cell receptor beta chains were all obtained from the same sample, sequenced in a study of human T cells and chemical hapten exposure. Time point indicated: pre-sensitization, week 0. Treatment of the sample: therapeutic diphenylcyclopropenone sensitization with weekly scalp DPC. TCRdb re-called the RACE reads with MiXCR, one entry per CDR3 protein. The table has 300,000 to 450,000 distinct CDR3 sequences, about 5% seen once; the top ten hold less than 9%. The sequenced sample was whole blood, obtained in connection with sensitization to the hapten diphenylcyclopropenone (DPC). These receptors came from a woman under 30 with alopecia areata. Some clones in this sample may be carry-over from other donors' samples.

The chain has TRBV4-1 and TRBJ2-7, with D uncertain. V shed 0 bases and J shed 2 bases, with 2 bases lying between them. Germline CDR1 MGHRA, CDR2 YSYEKL. The CDR3 length is 12 residues. CDR3 in amino acids: CASSQDAYEQYF. The CDR3 DNA is TGCGCCAGCAGCCAAGATGCCTACGAGCAGTACTTC.

V gene TRBV18 combines with J gene TRBJ2-7; no clear D. Deletions cut 4 bases from V and 0 bases from J, with 13 bases between. This CDR3 is 15 amino acids long. CDR1 is KGHSH, CDR2 LQKENI, per germline. This CDR3 reads CASSLHARSSYEQYF. CDR3 sequence (DNA): TGTGCCAGCTCACTACACGCAAGGAGCTCCTACGAGCAGTACTTC.